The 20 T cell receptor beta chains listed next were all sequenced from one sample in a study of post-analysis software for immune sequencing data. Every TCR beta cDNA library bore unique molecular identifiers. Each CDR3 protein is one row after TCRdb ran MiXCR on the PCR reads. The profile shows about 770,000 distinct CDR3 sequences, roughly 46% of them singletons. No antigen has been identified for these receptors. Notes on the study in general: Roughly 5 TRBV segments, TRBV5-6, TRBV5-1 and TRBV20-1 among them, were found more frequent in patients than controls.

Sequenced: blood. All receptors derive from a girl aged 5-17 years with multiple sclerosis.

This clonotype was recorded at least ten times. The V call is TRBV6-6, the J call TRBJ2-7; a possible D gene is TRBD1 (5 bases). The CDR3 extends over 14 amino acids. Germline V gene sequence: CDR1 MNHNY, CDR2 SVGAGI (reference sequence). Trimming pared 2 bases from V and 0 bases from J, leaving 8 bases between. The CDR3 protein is CASSYRGSSYEQYF. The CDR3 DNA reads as TGTGCCAGCAGTTACAGGGGCAGCTCCTACGAGCAGTACTTC.

CDR3 sequence reads: CASSGLTSGTYNEQFF. For the CDR3, the DNA is TGTGCCAGCAGTGGACTGACTAGCGGTACTTACAATGAGCAGTTCTTC. This sequence joins TRBV28 and TRBJ2-1; 9 bases match TRBD2. J gave up 4 bases and V 5 bases, and 9 bases lay outside the gene matches. Germline V gene lookup returns CDR1 MDHEN and CDR2 SYDVKM. The CDR3 has 16 amino acids.

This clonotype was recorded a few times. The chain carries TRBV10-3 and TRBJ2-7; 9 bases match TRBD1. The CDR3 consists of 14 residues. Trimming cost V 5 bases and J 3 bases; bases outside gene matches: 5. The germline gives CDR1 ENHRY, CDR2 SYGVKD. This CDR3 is CAISPQTGGYEQYF. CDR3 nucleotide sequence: TGTGCCATCAGTCCTCAGACAGGGGGCTACGAGCAGTACTTC.

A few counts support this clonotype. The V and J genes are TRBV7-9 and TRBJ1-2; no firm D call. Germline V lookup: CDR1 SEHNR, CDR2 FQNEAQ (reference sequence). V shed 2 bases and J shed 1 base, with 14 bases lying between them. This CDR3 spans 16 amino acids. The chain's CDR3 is CASSLSQNSLNYGYTF. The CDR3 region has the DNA TGTGCCAGCAGCTTAAGTCAGAACAGCCTTAACTATGGCTACACCTTC. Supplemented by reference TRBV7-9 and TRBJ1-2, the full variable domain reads DTGVSQNPRHKITKRGQNVTFRCDPISEHNRLYWYRQTLGQGPEFLTYFQNEAQLEKSRLLSDRFSAERPKGSFSTLEIQRTEQGDSAMYLCASSLSQNSLNYGYTFGSGTRLTVV.

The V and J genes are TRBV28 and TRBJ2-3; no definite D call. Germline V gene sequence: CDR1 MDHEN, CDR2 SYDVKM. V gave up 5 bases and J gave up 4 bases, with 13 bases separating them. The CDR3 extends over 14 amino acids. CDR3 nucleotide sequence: TGTGCCAGCAGTCCGGCCGGCACGGCAGATACGCAGTATTTT. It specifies CASSPAGTADTQYF.

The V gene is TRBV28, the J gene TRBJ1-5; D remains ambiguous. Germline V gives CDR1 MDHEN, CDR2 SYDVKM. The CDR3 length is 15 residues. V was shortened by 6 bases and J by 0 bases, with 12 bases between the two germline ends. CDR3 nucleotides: TGTGCCAGCAGCCTACCCTTGGGTAGCAATCAGCCCCAGCATTTT. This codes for CASSLPLGSNQPQHF.

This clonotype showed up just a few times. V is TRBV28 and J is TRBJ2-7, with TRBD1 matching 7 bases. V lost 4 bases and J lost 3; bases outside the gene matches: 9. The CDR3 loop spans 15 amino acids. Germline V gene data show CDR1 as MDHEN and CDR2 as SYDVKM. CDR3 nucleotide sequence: TGTGCCAGCAGTTCCACCCCGGGACAGCTCTACGAGCAGTACTTC. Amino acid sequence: CASSSTPGQLYEQYF.

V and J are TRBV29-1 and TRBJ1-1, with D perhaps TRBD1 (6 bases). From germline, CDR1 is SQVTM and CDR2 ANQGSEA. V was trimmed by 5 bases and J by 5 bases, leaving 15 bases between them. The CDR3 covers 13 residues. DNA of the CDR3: TGCAGCGTTAATCGGGGGGGCCAAACTGAAGCTTTCTTT. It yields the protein CSVNRGGQTEAFF.

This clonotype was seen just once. The CDR3 loop is CGAGTDNEQFF. The CDR3 DNA reads TGCGGCGCTGGAACGGACAATGAGCAGTTCTTC. This rearrangement joins TRBV29-1 to TRBJ2-1; D is undetermined. The length of the CDR3 is 11 residues. CDR1 is SQVTM, CDR2 ANQGSEA, per germline.

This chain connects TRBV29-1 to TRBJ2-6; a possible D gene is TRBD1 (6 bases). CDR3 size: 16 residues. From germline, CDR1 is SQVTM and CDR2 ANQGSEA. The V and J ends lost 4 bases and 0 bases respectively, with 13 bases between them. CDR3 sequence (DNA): TGCAGCGTTGCAGGGGCCAAGCTCTCTGGGGCCAACGTCCTGACTTTC. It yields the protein CSVAGAKLSGANVLTF.

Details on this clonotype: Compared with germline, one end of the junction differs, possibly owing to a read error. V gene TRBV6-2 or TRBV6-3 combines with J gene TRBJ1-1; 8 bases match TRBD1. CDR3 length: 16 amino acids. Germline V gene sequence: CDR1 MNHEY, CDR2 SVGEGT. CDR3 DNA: TGTGCCAGCAGCCCCGGACAGGGAAGGAAGAACACTGAGGCTTTCTTT. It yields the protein CASSPGQGRKNTEAFF.

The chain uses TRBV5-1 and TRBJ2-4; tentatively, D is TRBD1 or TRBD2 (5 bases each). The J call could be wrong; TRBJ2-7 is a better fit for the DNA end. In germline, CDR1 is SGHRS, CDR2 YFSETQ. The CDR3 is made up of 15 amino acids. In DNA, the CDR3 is TGCGCCAGCAGCTTGTACCGGGACGGGACCTACGAGCAGTACTTC. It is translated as CASSLYRDGTYEQYF.

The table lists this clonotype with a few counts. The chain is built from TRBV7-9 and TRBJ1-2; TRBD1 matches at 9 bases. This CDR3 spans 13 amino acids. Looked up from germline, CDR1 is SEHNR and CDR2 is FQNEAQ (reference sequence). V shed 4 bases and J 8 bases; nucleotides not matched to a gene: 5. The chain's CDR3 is CASSWDRESGYTF. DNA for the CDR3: TGTGCCAGCAGCTGGGACAGGGAATCCGGCTACACCTTC.

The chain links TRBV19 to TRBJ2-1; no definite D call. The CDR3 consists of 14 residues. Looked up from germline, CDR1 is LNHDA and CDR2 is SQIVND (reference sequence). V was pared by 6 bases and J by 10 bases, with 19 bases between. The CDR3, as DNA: TGTGCCAGTAGCAGGACGGACCCATCTTCGGAGCAGTTCTTC. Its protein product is CASSRTDPSSEQFF. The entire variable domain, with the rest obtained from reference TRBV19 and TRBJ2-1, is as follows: DGGITQSPKYLFRKEGQNVTLSCEQNLNHDAMYWYRQDPGQGLRLIYYSQIVNDFQKGDIAEGYSVSREKKESFPLTVTSAQKNPTAFYLCASSRTDPSSEQFFGPGTRLTVL.

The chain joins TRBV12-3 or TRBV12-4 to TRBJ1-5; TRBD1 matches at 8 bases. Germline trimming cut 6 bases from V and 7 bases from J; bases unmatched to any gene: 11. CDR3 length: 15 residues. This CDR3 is CASRRQGIGDQPQHF. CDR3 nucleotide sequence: TGTGCCAGCAGACGACAGGGGATTGGTGACCAGCCCCAGCATTTT.

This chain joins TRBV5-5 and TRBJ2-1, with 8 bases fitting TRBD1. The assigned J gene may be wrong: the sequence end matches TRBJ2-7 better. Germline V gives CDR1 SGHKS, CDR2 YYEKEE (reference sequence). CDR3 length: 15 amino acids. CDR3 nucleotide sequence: TGTGCCAGCAGCTCTGGACAGGGCCTCTACAATGAGCAGTACTTC. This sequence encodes CASSSGQGLYNEQYF.

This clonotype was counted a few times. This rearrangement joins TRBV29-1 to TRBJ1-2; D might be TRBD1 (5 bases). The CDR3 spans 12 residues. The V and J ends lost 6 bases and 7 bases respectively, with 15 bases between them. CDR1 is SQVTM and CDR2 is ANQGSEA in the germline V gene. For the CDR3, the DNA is TGCAGCGTGGAGTTACGCAGGGCTGGCTACACCTTC. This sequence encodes CSVELRRAGYTF.

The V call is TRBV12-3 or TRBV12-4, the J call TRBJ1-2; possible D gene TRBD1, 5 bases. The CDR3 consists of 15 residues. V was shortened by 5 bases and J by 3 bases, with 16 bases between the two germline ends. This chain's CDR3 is CASSDNNRPDYGYTF. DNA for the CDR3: TGTGCCAGCAGTGATAACAACAGGCCTGACTATGGCTACACCTTC.

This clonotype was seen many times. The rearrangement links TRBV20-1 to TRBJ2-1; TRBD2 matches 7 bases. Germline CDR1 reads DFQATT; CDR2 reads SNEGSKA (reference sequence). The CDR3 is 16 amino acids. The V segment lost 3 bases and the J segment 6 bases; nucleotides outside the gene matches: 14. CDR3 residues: CSASALRLARPNEQFF. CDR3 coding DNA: TGCAGTGCTAGTGCACTCCGACTAGCCAGACCCAATGAGCAGTTCTTC.

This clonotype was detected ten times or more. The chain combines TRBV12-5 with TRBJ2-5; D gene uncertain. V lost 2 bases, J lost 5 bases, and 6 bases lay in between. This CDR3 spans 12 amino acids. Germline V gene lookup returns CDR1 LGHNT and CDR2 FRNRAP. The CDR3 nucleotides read TGTGCTAGTGGTTTGTTTAGGGAGACCCAGTACTTC. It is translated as CASGLFRETQYF.